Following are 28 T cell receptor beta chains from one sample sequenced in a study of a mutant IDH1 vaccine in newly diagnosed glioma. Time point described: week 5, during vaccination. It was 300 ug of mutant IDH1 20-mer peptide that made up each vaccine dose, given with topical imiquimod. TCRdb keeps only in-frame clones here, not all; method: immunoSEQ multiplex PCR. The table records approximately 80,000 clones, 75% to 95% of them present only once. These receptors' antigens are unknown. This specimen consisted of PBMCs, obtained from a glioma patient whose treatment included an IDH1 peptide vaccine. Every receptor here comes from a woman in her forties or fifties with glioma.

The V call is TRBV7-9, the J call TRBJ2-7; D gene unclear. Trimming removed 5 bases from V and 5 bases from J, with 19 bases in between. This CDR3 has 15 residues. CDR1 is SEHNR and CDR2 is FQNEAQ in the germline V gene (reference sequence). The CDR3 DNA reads TGTGCCAGCAGCCCCCCGCGGAGTTCTCCTGACGAGCAGTACTTC. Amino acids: CASSPPRSSPDEQYF.

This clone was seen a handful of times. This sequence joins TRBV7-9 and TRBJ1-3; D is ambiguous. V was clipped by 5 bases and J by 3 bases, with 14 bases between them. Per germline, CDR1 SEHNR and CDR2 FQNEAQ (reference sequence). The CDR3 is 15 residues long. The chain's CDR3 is CASSLLRAVGNTIYF. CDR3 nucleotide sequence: TGTGCCAGCAGCCTACTCCGGGCGGTTGGAAACACCATATATTTT.

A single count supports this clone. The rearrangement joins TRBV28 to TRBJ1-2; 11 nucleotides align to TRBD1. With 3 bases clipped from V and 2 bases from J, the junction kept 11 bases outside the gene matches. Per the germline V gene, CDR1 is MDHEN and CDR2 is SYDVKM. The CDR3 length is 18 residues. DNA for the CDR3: TGTGCCAGCAGTTTGTGGGCCGGACAGGGGGCTGAGAACTATGGCTACACCTTC. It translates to CASSLWAGQGAENYGYTF.

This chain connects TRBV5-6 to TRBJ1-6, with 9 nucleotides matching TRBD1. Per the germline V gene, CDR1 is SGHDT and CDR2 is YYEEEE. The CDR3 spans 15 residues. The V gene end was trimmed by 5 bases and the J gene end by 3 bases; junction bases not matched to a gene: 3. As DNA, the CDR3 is TGTGCCAGCAGGCTGACAGGGGGCTATAATTCACCCCTCCACTTT. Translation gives CASRLTGGYNSPLHF.

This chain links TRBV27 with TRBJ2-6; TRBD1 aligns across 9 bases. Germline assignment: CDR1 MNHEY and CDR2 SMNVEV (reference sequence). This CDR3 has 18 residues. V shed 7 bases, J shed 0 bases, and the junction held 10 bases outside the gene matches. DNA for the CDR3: TGTGCCAGCACTTCCTACCGGGACAGGGACTCTGGGGCCAACGTCCTGACTTTC. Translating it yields CASTSYRDRDSGANVLTF.

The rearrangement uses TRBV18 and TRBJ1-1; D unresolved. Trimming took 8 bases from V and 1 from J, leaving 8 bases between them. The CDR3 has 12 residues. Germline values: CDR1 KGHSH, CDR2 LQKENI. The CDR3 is CASREGNTEAFF. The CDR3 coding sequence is TGTGCCAGCCGCGAGGGGAACACTGAAGCTTTCTTT.

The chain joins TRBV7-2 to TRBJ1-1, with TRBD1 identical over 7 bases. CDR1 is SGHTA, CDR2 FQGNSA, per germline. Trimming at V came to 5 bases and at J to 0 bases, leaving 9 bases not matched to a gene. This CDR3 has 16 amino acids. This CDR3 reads CASSPNQGGLNTEAFF. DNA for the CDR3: TGTGCCAGCAGCCCTAATCAGGGGGGCCTGAACACTGAAGCTTTCTTT.

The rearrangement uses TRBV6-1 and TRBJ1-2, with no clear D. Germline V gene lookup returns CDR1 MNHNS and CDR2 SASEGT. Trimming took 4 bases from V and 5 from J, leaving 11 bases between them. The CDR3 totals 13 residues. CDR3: CASSVYSIYGYTF. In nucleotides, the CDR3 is TGTGCCAGCAGTGTGTACAGCATATATGGCTACACCTTC.

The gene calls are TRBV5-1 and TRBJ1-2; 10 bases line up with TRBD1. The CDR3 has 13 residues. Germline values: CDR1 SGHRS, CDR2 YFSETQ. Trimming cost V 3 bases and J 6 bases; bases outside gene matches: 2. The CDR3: CASSWTGGDGYTF. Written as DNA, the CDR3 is TGCGCCAGCAGCTGGACAGGGGGAGATGGCTACACCTTC. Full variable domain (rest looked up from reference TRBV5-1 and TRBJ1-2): KAGVTQTPRYLIKTRGQQVTLSCSPISGHRSVSWYQQTPGQGLQFLFEYFSETQRNKGNFPGRFSGRQFSNSRSEMNVSTLELGDSALYLCASSWTGGDGYTFGSGTRLTVV.

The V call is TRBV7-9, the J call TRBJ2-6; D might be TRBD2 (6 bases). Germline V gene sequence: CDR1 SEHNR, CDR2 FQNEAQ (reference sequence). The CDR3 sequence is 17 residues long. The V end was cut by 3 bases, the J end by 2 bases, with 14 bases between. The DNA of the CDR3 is TGTGCCAGCAGCTTCGGAGGGAAAGGTCCTGGGGCCAACGTCCTGACTTTC. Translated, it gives CASSFGGKGPGANVLTF.

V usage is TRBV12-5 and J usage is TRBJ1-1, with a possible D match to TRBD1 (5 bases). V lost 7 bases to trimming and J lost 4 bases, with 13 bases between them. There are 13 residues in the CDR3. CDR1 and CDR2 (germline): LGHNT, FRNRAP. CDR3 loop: CASAGRQGTEAFF. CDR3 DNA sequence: TGTGCTAGTGCTGGTCGCCAGGGCACTGAAGCTTTCTTT.

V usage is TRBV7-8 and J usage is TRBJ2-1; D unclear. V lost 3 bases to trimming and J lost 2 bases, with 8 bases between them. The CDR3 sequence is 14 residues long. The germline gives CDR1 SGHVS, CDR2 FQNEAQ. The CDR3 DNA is TGTGCCAGCAGCTTTCTGAGTGCCTACAATGAGCAGTTCTTC. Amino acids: CASSFLSAYNEQFF.

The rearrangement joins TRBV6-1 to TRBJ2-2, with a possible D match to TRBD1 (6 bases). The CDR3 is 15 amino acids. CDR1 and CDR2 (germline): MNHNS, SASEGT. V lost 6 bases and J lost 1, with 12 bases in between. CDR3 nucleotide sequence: TGTGCCAGCAGCAGAACAGGGATGAACACCGGGGAGCTGTTTTTT. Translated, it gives CASSRTGMNTGELFF.

The CDR3 protein is CSVADSYSNQPQHF. The CDR3 coding sequence is TGCAGCGTTGCAGACAGCTATAGCAATCAGCCCCAGCATTTT. The chain uses TRBV29-1 and TRBJ1-5; D is perhaps TRBD1 (5 bases). The CDR3 contains 14 residues. Per germline, CDR1 SQVTM and CDR2 ANQGSEA. Trimming stripped 4 bases from V and 0 bases from J, with 10 bases between.

The chain's CDR3 is CASSLYQSSGANVLTF. CDR3 DNA: TGTGCCAGCAGCTTATATCAGAGCTCTGGGGCCAACGTCCTGACTTTC. The chain combines TRBV7-3 with TRBJ2-6, with D uncertain. The CDR3 is 16 residues long. Trimming removed 2 bases at V and 0 bases at J, with 8 bases between. Germline-derived CDR1 and CDR2 are SGHTA and FQGTGA.

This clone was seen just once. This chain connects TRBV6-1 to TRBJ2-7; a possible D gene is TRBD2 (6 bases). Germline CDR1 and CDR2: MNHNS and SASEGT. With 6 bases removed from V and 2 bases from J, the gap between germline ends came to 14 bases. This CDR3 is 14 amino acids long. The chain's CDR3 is CASSPAGPPYEQYF. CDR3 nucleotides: TGTGCCAGCAGCCCCGCGGGACCCCCCTACGAGCAGTACTTC.

CDR3 loop: CASSLVPGPKWNGYTF. In DNA form, the CDR3 reads TGTGCCAGCAGCTTAGTCCCGGGACCAAAGTGGAATGGCTACACCTTC. J is TRBJ1-2 and V is TRBV11-2, with D possibly being TRBD1 (5 bases). There are 16 residues in the CDR3. V was clipped by 1 base and J by 6 bases, with 18 bases between them. Germline V gene lookup returns CDR1 SGHAT and CDR2 FQNNGV.

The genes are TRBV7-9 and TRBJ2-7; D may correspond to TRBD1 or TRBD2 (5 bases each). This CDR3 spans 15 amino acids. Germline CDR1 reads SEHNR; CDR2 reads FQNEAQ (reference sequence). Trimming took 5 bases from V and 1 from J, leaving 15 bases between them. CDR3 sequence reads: CASSAFRDGSYEQYF. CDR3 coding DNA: TGTGCCAGCAGCGCATTCCGGGACGGATCCTACGAGCAGTACTTC.

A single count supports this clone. The CDR3 region has the DNA TGTGCCAGCAGCTCTAGAACCGGGACTAGCGGGACCAGCTCCTACGAGCAGTACTTC. Its translation: CASSSRTGTSGTSSYEQYF. The chain couples TRBV11-2 to TRBJ2-7; 13 positions agree with TRBD2. Trimming at V came to 4 bases and at J to 0 bases, leaving 12 bases not matched to a gene. This CDR3 is built from 19 residues. Germline CDR1 is SGHAT and CDR2 is FQNNGV. Together with reference TRBV11-2 and TRBJ2-7, the CDR3 gives the full variable domain: EAGVAQSPRYKIIEKRQSVAFWCNPISGHATLYWYQQILGQGPKLLIQFQNNGVVDDSQLPKDRFSAERLKGVDSTLKIQPAKLEDSAVYLCASSSRTGTSGTSSYEQYFGPGTRLTVT.

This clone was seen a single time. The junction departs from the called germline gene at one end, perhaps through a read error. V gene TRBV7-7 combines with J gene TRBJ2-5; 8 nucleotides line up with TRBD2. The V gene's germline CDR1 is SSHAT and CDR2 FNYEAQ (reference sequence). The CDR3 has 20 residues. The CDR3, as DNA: TGTGCTAGCAGCTTAGTTCCCCCCCCTTTAGCGGGGAAGTACCAAGAGACCCAGTACTTC. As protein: CASSLVPPPLAGKYQETQYF.

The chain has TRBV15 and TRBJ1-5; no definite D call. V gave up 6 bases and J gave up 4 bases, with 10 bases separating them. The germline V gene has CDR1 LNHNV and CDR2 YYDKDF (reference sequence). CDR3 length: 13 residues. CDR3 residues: CATRGQENQPQHF. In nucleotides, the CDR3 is TGTGCCACCAGGGGCCAGGAGAATCAGCCCCAGCATTTT.

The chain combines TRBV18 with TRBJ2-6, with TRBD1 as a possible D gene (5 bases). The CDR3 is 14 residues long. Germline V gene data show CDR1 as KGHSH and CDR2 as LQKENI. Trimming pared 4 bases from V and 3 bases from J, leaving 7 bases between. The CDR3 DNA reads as TGTGCCAGCTCACAGGGGTTTGGGGCCAACGTCCTGACTTTC. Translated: CASSQGFGANVLTF. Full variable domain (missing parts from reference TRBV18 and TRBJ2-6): NAGVMQNPRHLVRRRGQEARLRCSPMKGHSHVYWYRQLPEEGLKFMVYLQKENIIDESGMPKERFSAEFPKEGPSILRIQQVVRGDSAAYFCASSQGFGANVLTFGAGSRLTVL.

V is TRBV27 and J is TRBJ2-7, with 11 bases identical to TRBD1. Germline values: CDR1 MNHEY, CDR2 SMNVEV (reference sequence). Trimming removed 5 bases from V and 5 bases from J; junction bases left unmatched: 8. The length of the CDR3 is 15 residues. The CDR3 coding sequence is TGTGCCAGCAGTCCGAGGGACAGGGGGAGCCACGAGCAGTACTTC. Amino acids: CASSPRDRGSHEQYF.

In DNA form, the CDR3 reads TGTGCCAGCAGCTTAGCCTCCGGGACCCGGGGGTACGAGCAGTACTTC. Translating it yields CASSLASGTRGYEQYF. The J gene is TRBJ2-7, the V gene TRBV13, with D possibly matching TRBD2 (6 bases). V lost 1 base, J lost 4 bases, and 17 bases lay in between. This CDR3 region has 16 residues. Germline CDR1 PRHDT, CDR2 FYEKMQ (reference sequence).

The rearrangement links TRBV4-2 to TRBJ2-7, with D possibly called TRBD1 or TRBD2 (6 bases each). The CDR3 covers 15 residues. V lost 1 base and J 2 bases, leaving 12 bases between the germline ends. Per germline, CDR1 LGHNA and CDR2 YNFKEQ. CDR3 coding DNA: TGTGCCAGCAGCCAAGGGGGGGACACTGCCTACGAGCAGTACTTC. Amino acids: CASSQGGDTAYEQYF.

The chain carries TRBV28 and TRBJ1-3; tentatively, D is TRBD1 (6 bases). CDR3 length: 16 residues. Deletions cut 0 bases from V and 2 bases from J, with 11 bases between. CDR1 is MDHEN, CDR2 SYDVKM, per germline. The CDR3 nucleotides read TGTGCCAGCAGTTTATGGGGGCAGGGGACTGGAAACACCATATATTTT. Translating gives CASSLWGQGTGNTIYF.

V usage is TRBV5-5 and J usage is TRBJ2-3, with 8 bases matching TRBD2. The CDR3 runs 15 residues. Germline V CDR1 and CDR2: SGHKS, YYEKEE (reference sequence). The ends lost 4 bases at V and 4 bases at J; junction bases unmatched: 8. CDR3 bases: TGTGCCAGCAGCCCGGGGGGGGTGAGGGCAGATACGCAGTATTTT. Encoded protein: CASSPGGVRADTQYF.

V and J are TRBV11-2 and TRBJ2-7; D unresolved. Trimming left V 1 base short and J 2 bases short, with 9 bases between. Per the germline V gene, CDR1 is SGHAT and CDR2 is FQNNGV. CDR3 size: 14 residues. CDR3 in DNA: TGTGCCAGCAGCTTAGGCTCACATACCTACGAGCAGTACTTC. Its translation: CASSLGSHTYEQYF.